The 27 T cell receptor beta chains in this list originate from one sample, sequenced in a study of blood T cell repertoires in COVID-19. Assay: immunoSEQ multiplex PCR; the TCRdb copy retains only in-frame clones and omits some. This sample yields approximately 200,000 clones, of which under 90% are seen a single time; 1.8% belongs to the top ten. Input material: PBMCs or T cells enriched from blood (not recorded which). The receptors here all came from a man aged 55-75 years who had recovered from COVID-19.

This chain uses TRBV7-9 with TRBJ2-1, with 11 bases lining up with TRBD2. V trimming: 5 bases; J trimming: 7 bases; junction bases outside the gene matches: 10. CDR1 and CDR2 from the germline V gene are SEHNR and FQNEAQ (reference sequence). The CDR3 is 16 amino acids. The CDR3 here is CASSPPTSGVGNEQFF. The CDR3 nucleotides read TGTGCCAGCAGCCCACCGACTAGCGGGGTGGGAAATGAGCAGTTCTTC.

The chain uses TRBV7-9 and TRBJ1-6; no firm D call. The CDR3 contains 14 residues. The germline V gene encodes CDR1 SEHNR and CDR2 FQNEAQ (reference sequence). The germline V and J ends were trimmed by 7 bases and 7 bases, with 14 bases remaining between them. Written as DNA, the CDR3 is TGTGCCAGCAACTCCAAGGAGGGAAATTCACCCCTCCACTTT. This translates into CASNSKEGNSPLHF.

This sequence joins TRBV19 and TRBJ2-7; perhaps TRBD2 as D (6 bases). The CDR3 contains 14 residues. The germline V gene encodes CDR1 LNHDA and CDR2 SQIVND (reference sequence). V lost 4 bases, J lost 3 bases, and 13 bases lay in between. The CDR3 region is CASSTQTRGYEQYF. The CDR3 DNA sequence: TGTGCCAGTAGTACCCAGACTAGAGGCTACGAGCAGTACTTC.

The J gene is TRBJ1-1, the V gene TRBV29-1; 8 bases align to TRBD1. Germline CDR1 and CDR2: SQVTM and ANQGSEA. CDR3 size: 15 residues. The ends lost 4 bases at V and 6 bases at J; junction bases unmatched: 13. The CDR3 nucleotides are TGCAGCGTTGTGGTCAGGGGGCAAGGGGTTCCTGAAGCTTTCTTT. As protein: CSVVVRGQGVPEAFF.

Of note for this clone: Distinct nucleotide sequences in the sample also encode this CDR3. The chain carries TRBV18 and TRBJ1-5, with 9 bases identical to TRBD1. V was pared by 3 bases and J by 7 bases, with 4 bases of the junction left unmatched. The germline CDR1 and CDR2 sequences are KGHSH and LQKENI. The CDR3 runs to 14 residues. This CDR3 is CASSPLDRGQPQHF. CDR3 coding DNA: TGTGCCAGCTCACCGTTAGACAGGGGGCAGCCCCAGCATTTT. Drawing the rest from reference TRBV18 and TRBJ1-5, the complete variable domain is NAGVMQNPRHLVRRRGQEARLRCSPMKGHSHVYWYRQLPEEGLKFMVYLQKENIIDESGMPKERFSAEFPKEGPSILRIQQVVRGDSAAYFCASSPLDRGQPQHFGDGTRLSIL.

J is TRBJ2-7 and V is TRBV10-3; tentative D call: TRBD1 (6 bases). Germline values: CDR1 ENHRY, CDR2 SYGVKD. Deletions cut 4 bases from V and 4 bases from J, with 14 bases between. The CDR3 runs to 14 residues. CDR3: CAISAGGASYEQYF. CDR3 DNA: TGTGCCATCAGTGCTGGGGGCGCCTCTTACGAGCAGTACTTC.

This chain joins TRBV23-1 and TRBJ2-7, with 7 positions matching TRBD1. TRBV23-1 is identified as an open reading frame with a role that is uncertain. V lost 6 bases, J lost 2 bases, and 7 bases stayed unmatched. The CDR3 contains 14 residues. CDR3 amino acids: CASRTGSSPYEQYF. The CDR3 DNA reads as TGCGCCAGCAGGACAGGGTCCTCTCCCTACGAGCAGTACTTC.

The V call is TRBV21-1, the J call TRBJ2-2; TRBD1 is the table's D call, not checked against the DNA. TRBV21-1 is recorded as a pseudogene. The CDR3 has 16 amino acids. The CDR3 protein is CASSRDLGGYAGELFF. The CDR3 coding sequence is TGTGCCAGCAGCAGGGACCTAGGGGGATACGCCGGGGAGCTGTTTTTT.

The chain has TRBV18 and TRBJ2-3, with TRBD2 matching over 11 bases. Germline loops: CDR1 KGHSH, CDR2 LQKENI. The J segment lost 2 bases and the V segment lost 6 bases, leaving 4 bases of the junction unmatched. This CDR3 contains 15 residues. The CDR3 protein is CASSMTSGDTDTQYF. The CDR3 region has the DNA TGTGCCAGCTCGATGACTAGCGGGGACACAGATACGCAGTATTTT.

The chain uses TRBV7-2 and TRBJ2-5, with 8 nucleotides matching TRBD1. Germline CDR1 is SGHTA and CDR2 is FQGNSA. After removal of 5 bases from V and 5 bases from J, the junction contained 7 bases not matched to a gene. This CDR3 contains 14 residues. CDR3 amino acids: CASSPMGQAETQYF. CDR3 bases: TGTGCCAGCAGCCCTATGGGACAGGCTGAGACCCAGTACTTC.

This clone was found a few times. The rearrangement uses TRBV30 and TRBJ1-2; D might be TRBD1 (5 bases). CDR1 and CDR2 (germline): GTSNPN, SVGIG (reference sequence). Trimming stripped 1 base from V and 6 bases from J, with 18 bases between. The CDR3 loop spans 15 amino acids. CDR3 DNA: TGTGCCTGGAGTGGCTGGGAGGGGTTCTTCCATGGCTACACCTTC. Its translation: CAWSGWEGFFHGYTF.

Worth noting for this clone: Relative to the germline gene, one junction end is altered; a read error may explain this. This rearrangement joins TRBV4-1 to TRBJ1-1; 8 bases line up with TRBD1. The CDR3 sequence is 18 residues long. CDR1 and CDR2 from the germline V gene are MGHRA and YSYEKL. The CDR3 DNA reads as TGCGCCAGCAACCAAGATCTAGACAGGGGTGTTCGGAGCACTGAAGCTTTCTTT. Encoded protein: CASNQDLDRGVRSTEAFF.

The CDR3 loop reads CASSLSDIYEQYF. The DNA of the CDR3 is TGTGCCAGCAGCTTATCGGACATCTACGAGCAGTACTTC. The chain couples TRBV7-8 to TRBJ2-7; TRBD1 is a possible D gene (5 bases). The CDR3 totals 13 residues. Germline V gene sequence: CDR1 SGHVS, CDR2 FQNEAQ. The V end lost 2 bases, the J end lost 3 bases, and 8 bases lay between the germline ends.

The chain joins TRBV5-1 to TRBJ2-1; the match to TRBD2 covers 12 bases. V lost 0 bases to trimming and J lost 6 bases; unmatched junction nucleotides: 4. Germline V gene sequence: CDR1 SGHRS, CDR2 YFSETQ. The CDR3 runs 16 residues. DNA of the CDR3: TGCGCCAGCAGCTTGGGCTCTAGCGGGGGGGTCAATGAGCAGTTCTTC. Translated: CASSLGSSGGVNEQFF.

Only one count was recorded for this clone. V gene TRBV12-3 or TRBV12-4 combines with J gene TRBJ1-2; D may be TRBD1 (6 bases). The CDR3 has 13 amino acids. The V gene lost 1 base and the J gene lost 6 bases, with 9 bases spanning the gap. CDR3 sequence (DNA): TGTGCCAGCAGTTTAGTCAGGGACAATGGCTACACCTTC. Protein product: CASSLVRDNGYTF.

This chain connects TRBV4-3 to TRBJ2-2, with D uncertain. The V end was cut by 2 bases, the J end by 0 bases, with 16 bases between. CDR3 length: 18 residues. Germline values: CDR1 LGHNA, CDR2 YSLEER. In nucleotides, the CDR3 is TGCGCCAGCAGCCAAAACCCTACAGCATTCGCGAACACCGGGGAGCTGTTTTTT. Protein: CASSQNPTAFANTGELFF.

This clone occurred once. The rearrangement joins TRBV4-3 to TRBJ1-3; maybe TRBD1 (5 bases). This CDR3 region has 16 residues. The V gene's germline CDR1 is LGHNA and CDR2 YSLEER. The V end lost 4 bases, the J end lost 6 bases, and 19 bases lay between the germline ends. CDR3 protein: CASSPLGAGSLNTIYF. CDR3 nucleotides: TGCGCCAGCAGCCCTTTAGGGGCAGGAAGTTTAAACACCATATATTTT.

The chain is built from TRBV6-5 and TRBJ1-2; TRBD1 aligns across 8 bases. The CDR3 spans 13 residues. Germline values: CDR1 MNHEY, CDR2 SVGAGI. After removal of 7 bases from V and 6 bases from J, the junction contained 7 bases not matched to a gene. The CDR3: CASTRTGNDGYTF. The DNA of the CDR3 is TGTGCCAGCACCCGGACAGGGAATGATGGCTACACCTTC.

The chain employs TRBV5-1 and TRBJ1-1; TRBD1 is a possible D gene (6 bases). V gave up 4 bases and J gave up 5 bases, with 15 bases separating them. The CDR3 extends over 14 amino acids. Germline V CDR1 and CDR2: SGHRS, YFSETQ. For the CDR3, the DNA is TGCGCCAGCAGCATTACAGGGCTGTGGACTGAAGCTTTCTTT. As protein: CASSITGLWTEAFF.

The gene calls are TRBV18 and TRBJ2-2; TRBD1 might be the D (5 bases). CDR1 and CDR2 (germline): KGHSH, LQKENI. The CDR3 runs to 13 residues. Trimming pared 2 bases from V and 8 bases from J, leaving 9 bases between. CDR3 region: CASSPIDRGELFF. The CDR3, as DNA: TGTGCCAGCTCACCAATTGACAGAGGGGAGCTGTTTTTT.

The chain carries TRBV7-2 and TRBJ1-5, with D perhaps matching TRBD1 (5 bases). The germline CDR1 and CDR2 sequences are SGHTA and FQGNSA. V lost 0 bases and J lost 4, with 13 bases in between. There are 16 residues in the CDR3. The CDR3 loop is CASSLAARAGNQPQHF. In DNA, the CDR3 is TGTGCCAGCAGCTTAGCCGCCAGGGCCGGGAATCAGCCCCAGCATTTT.

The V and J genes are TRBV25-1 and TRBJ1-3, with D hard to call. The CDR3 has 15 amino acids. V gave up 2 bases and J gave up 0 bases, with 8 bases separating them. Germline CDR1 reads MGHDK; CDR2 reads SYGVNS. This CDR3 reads CASSERGGSGNTIYF. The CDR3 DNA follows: TGTGCCAGCAGTGAACGGGGAGGCTCTGGAAACACCATATATTTT.

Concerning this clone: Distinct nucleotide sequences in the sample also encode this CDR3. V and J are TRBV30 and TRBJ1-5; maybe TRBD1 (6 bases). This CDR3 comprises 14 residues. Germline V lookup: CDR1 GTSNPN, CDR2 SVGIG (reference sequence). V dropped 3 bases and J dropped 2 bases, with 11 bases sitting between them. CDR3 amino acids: CAWRGAGGNQPQHF. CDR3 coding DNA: TGTGCCTGGAGAGGTGCAGGGGGCAATCAGCCCCAGCATTTT.

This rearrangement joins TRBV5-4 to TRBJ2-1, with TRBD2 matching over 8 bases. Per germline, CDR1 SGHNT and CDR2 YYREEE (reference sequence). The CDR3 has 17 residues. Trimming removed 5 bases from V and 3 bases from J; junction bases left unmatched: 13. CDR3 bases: TGTGCCAGCAGTCTCTCGAGACGGGGGGGCCGCTACAATGAGCAGTTCTTC. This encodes CASSLSRRGGRYNEQFF.

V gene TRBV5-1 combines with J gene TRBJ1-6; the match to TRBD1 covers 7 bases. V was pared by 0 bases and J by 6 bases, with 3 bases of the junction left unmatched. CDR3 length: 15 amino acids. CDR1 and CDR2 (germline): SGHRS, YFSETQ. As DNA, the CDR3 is TGCGCCAGCAGCTTGGAGGGGGCTGGTAATTCACCCCTCCACTTT. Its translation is CASSLEGAGNSPLHF.

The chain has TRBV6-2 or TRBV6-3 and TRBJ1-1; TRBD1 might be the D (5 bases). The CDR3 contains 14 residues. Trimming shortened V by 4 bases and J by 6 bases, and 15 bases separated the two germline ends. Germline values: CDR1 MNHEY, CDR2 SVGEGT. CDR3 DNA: TGTGCCAGCAGTTCAGCAGGGATGGGCGCTGAAGCTTTCTTT. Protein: CASSSAGMGAEAFF.

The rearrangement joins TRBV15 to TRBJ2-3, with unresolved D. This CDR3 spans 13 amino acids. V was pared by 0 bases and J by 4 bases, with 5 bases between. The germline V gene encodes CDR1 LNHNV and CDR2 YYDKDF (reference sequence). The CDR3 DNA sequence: TGTGCCACCAGCAGAGACCGGGCAGATACGCAGTATTTT. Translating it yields CATSRDRADTQYF.